A single sample is the source of the 3 T cell receptor beta chains below, sequenced in a study of identical twins. TCRdb analysed the 5' RACE reads with MiXCR anew, one entry per CDR3 protein. Among a few hundred thousand distinct CDR3 sequences, about 13% were seen once, and the ten largest hold roughly 4%. The data were also submitted as part of a second study, on yellow fever vaccine responses in identical twins.

Sample: memory (CD45RO+) T cells sorted from blood. The receptors stem from a young woman in good health.

Ten or more counts support this clonotype. This CDR3 is CSVHVRSGDTDTQYF. CDR3 DNA: TGCAGCGTCCACGTTCGCAGCGGAGACACAGATACGCAGTATTTT. The chain carries TRBV29-1 and TRBJ2-3, with D possibly TRBD2 on 5 matching bases. The CDR3 is 15 amino acids. The germline CDR1 and CDR2 sequences are SQVTM and ANQGSEA. V gave up 6 bases and J gave up 2 bases, with 18 bases separating them.

This clonotype was detected many times. The CDR3 region is CASSLEGGRDTQYF. CDR3 in DNA: TGTGCCAGCAGCTTAGAGGGGGGGAGAGATACGCAGTATTTT. This rearrangement joins TRBV7-2 to TRBJ2-3; tentative D call: TRBD2 (7 bases). V lost 1 base and J 5 bases, leaving 10 bases between the germline ends. The CDR3 is 14 residues long. Germline CDR1 is SGHTA and CDR2 is FQGNSA.

The chain uses TRBV19 and TRBJ2-6; TRBD1 agrees at 7 bases. Trimming cost V 6 bases and J 2 bases; bases outside gene matches: 4. CDR3 length equals 15 residues. The germline V gene encodes CDR1 LNHDA and CDR2 SQIVND (reference sequence). The CDR3 DNA reads TGTGCCAGTAGGGAGACAGGGACTGGGGCCAACGTCCTGACTTTC. This encodes CASRETGTGANVLTF.